This T cell receptor (beta chain) was obtained from a study of T cell clones after liver transplantation. At the level of the study: Without induction therapy, subjects received standard immunosuppression until 12-24 months post-transplant. Samples came pre-transplant, pre-randomization before withdrawal, and post-randomization after withdrawal ended. Findings of the study overall: Compared with third party-reactive sequences, donor-reactive ones declined more, independent of withdrawal success.

CDR1 and CDR2 from the germline V gene are KGHSH and LQKENI. The CDR3 has 15 amino acids. V was shortened by 1 base and J by 0 bases, with 4 bases between the two germline ends. Unstimulated PBMCs were sorted into CD3+CD4+ and CD3+CD8+ populations. Data came from immunoSEQ multiplex PCR; TCRdb stores just in-frame clones and leaves some out. The sample carries tens of thousands of clones, about 82% recorded once. This clone was detected once. The antigen remains undetermined. The receptor was isolated from a human patient who received a liver transplant. Among the T cells, some may be from the graft donor. The V gene is TRBV18, the J gene TRBJ2-6, with D unresolved. The sample here was CD4+ T cells from blood, taken 45 to 46 months after liver transplant. CDR3 bases: TGTGCCAGCTCACCACGAACCTCTGGGGCCAACGTCCTGACTTTC. Protein: CASSPRTSGANVLTF.